The TCR beta chain described here comes from a study of shared clonotypes between healthy human individuals. Donors were healthy HIV-negative adults without recently reported acute infections or vaccinations. This clone was seen a few times. Germline lookup yields CDR1 SNHLY and CDR2 FYNNEI. V was clipped by 10 bases and J by 7 bases; unmatched bases: 14. CDR3 length: 14 amino acids. Sequenced by immunoSEQ multiplex PCR; TCRdb stores in-frame clones only, minus some. The table includes about 1 million clones, 65% to 80% detected once. The sequence came from a young man in good health. The J gene is TRBJ2-3, the V gene TRBV2; 7 positions agree with TRBD1. Sequenced sample: memory CD4+ T cells sorted from blood. Sample subset: CD45RA-negative fraction. The CDR3: CAIQTGTVPYTQYF. The CDR3 coding sequence is TGTGCCATCCAGACCGGGACAGTGCCGTATACGCAGTATTTT.